This T cell receptor beta chain was recovered during a study of cytomegalovirus exposure and HLA in healthy donors. The study, taken as a whole, reports: Sequencing artifact likely explains a cluster of highly shared sequence variants.

CDR1 and CDR2 from the germline V gene are MDHEN and SYDVKM. Trimming removed 1 base at V and 1 base at J, with 10 bases between. CDR3 length: 15 residues. About this clone itself: Its specificity is unknown.

The PCR made use of 60 Vbeta and 13 Jbeta primers. Libraries were prepared by immunoSEQ multiplex PCR; TCRdb keeps only in-frame clonotypes and omits some of them. The table records under 200,000 clones, approximately 72% of them present only once. What was sequenced was PBMCs. The chain couples TRBV28 to TRBJ1-1; D unresolved. This clonotype was sampled from a middle-aged man in good health and CMV-seronegative. In DNA, the CDR3 is TGTGCCAGCAGTTTATCCGGCCCGGGGAACACTGAAGCTTTCTTT. As protein: CASSLSGPGNTEAFF.